Sequencing of this TCR beta chain was carried out in a study of human T cells and chemical hapten exposure. Using its own MiXCR run on the RACE reads, TCRdb lists one record per CDR3 protein. The sample lists approximately 400,000 distinct CDR3 sequences, about 4.4% occurring once. This clonotype was found many times. V shed 8 bases and J shed 5 bases, with 12 bases lying between them. The CDR3 is 12 amino acids. Time point denoted: patch test 1, 2 weeks after DPC sensitization. The treatment was: therapeutic diphenylcyclopropenone sensitization with weekly scalp DPC. The material sequenced was whole blood, taken in connection with sensitization to the hapten diphenylcyclopropenone (DPC). The rearrangement links TRBV12-3 or TRBV12-4 to TRBJ2-5; unclear D gene. The clonotype comes from a woman in her forties or fifties with alopecia areata. Some clones in this sample may be carry-over from other donors' samples. The CDR3 nucleotides read TGTGCCAGCGGTATCACTTCCGAGACCCAGTACTTC. This encodes CASGITSETQYF.